This T cell receptor beta chain was identified during a study of immune characterization of retroperitoneal liposarcoma. TCRdb called the PCR reads again in MiXCR, with one record for every CDR3 protein. The data show several thousand distinct CDR3 sequences, more than 35% seen once. The V and J ends lost 6 bases and 6 bases respectively, with 14 bases between them. Germline V gives CDR1 MNHEY, CDR2 SVGAGI. CDR3 length: 14 amino acids. The chain uses TRBV6-5 and TRBJ1-4; D unclear. The sequenced sample was tumor tissue. This sequence originates from a male donor with retroperitoneal liposarcoma. The CDR3 bases are TGTGCCAGCAGCCCCTCGTGGCTGGATGAAAAACTGTTTTTT. This translates into CASSPSWLDEKLFF.